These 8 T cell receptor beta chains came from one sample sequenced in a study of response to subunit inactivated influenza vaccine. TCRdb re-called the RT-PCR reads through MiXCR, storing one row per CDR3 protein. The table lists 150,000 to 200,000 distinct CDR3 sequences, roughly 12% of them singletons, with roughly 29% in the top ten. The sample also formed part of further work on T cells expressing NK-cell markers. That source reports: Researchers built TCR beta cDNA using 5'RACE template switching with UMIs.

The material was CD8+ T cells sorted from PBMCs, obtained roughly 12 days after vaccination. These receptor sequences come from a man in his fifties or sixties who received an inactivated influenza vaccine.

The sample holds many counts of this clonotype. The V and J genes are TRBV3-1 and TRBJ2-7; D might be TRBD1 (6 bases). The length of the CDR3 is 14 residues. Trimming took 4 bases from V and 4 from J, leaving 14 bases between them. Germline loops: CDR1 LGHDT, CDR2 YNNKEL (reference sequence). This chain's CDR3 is CASSPDPDSYEQYF. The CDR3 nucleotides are TGTGCCAGCAGCCCCGATCCGGACAGTTACGAGCAGTACTTC.

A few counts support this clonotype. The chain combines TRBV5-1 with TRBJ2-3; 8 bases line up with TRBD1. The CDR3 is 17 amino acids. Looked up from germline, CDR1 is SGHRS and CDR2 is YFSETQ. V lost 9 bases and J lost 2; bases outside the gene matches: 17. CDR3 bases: TGCGCCACCCAAATCGGGGACCGGACAGGGTACACAGATACGCAGTATTTT. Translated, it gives CATQIGDRTGYTDTQYF.

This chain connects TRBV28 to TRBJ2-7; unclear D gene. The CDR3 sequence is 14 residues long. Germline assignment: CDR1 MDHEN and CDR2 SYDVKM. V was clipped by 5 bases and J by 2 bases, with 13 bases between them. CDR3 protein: CASSANLVAYEQYF. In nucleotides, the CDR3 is TGTGCCAGCAGTGCTAACTTAGTTGCCTACGAGCAGTACTTC.

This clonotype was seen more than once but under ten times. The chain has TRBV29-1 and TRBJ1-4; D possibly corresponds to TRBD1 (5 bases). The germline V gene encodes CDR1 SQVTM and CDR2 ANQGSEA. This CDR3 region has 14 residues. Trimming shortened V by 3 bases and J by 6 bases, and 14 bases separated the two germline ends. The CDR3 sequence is CSVDVRGRDEKLFF. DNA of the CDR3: TGCAGCGTTGACGTCCGGGGGAGGGATGAAAAACTGTTTTTT.

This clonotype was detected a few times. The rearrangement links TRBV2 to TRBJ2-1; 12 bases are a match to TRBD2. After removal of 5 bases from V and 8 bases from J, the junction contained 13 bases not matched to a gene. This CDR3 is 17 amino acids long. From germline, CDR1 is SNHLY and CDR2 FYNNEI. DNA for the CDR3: TGTGCCAGCAGTATACTACTGCTAGCGGGAGGGCGTGATGAGCAGTTCTTC. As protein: CASSILLLAGGRDEQFF.

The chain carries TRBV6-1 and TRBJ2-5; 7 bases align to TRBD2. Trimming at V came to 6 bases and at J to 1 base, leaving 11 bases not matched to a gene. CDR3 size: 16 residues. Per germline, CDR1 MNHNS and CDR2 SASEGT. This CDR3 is CASRTVAGVLQETQYF. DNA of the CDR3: TGTGCCAGCAGGACTGTAGCGGGCGTGCTCCAAGAGACCCAGTACTTC.

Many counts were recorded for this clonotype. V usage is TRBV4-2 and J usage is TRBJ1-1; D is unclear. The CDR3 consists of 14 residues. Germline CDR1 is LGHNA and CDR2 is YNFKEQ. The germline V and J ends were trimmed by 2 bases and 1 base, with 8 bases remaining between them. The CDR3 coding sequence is TGTGCCAGCAGCCAAACTACAGAGAACACTGAAGCTTTCTTT. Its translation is CASSQTTENTEAFF.

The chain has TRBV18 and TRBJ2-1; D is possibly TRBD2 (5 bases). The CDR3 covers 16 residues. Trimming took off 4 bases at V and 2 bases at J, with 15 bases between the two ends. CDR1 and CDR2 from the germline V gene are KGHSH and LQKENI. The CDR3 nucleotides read TGTGCCAGCTCACTGGCCCGGACTGGCCCCTACAATGAGCAGTTCTTC. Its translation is CASSLARTGPYNEQFF.